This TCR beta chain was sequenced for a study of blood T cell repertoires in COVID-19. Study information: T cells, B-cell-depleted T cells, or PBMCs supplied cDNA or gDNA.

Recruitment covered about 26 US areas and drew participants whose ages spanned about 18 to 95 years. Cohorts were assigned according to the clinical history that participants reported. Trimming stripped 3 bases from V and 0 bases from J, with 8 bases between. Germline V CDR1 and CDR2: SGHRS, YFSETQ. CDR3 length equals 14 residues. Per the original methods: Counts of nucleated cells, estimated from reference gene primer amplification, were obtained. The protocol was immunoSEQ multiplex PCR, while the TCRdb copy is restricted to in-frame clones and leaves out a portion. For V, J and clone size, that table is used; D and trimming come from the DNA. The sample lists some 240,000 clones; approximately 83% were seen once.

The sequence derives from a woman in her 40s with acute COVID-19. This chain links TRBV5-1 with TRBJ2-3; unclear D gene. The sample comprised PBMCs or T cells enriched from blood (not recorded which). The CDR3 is CASSWAHSTDTQYF. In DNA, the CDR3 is TGCGCCAGCAGCTGGGCCCATAGCACAGATACGCAGTATTTT.